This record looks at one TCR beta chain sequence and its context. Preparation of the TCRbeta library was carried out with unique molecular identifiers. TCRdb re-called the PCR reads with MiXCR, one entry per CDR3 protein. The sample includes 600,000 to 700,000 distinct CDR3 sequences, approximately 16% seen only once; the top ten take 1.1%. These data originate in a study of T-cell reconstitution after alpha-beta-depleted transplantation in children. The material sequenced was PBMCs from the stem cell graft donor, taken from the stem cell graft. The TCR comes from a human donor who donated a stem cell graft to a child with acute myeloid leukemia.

The CDR3 protein is CASRANYGYTF. In DNA, the CDR3 is TGTGCCAGCAGGGCTAACTATGGCTACACCTTC. The rearrangement uses TRBV12-3 or TRBV12-4 and TRBJ1-2; D is undetermined. This CDR3 spans 11 amino acids. V lost 6 bases to trimming and J lost 0 bases, with 2 bases between them.